The clone carrying this TCR beta chain was counted only a few times. These data are taken from a study of response to subunit inactivated influenza vaccine. This CDR3 has 13 amino acids. Germline-derived CDR1 and CDR2 are SGHDN and FVKESK. Trimming removed 1 base from V and 2 bases from J, with 6 bases in between. TCRdb redid the calling of the RT-PCR reads with MiXCR, one entry per CDR3 protein. The sample holds 500,000 to 550,000 distinct CDR3 sequences, more than 7% seen once. The TCR sequence derives from a man aged 45-69 years who received an inactivated influenza vaccine. The rearrangement joins TRBV14 to TRBJ2-7; D gene ambiguous. The source material was PBMCs from blood, sampled around 25 months after vaccination. Written as DNA, the CDR3 is TGTGCCAGCAGCCAAGTTAGTCCCTACGAGCAGTACTTC. This gives the protein CASSQVSPYEQYF.